This TCR beta chain was identified during a study of cytomegalovirus exposure and HLA in healthy donors. Overall study: The use of the same platform for the 95 to 150 validation repertoires and the 550 to 850 first-cohort repertoires was reported by a later analysis. Study-wide findings and caveats: The majority of TCR sequences were rare, yet some public TCRs appeared in many donors.

The donors were members of the validation cohort comprising over 100 subjects, separate from the approximately 670-subject first cohort. There are 15 residues in the CDR3. CDR1 and CDR2 (germline): SGHAT, FQNNGV. V was trimmed by 5 bases and J by 1 base, leaving 13 bases between them. Produced via immunoSEQ multiplex PCR; TCRdb's table is partial and in-frame only. Of 60,000 to 70,000 clones listed, 80% to 90% are singletons. Details on this clone: Its specificity is not known.

The chain employs TRBV11-2 and TRBJ2-3, with D maybe TRBD2 (6 bases). Sequenced material: PBMCs. The source of this sequence is a woman under 30 in good health and CMV-seronegative. The CDR3 DNA reads TGTGCCAGCAGCCTGACTAGTTTAGGCACAGATACGCAGTATTTT. It encodes CASSLTSLGTDTQYF.